The source of this TCR beta chain is a study of cytomegalovirus exposure and HLA in healthy donors. The study, taken as a whole, reports: Common viral pathogens (according to a later analysis) appeared linked to several of the most significant clusters. It was confirmed in vitro that a few of the CMV-associated chains were specific for CMV antigens. Reports showed the classifier diagnosing cytomegalovirus status with high specificity and sensitivity.

PCR employed 60 Vbeta and 13 Jbeta primers. The assay was immunoSEQ multiplex PCR, and TCRdb's table has in-frame clones only and misses some. The table includes 40,000 or so clones, 50% to 75% detected once. Worth noting for this clone: Its antigen is undetermined.

The receptor was derived from a human donor in good health. The sequencing input was PBMCs.

In nucleotides, the CDR3 is TGTGCCAGCAGTCCGCTGGGACGGGGGAGGAATCAGCCCCAGCATTTT. Translation gives CASSPLGRGRNQPQHF. The J gene is TRBJ1-5, the V gene TRBV28; the D gene is possibly TRBD1 (5 bases). Germline lookup yields CDR1 MDHEN and CDR2 SYDVKM. The CDR3 spans 16 residues. With 5 bases removed from V and 4 bases from J, the gap between germline ends came to 18 bases.